The 21 T cell receptor beta chains in this list originate from one sample, sequenced in a study of T-cell reconstitution after alpha-beta-depleted transplantation in children (dated by TCRdb to between 2015 and 2016). The treatment or condition label of this sample denotes: allogeneic hematopoietic cell transplantation with graft depleted of TCRalphabeta T cells and CD19 B cells. Library preparation employed PCR. TCRdb names Illumina HiSeq 2500 as the instrument used. TCR libraries were prepared with molecular barcoding, using unique molecular identifiers to normalize TCRbeta repertoire quantification. TCRdb reprocessed the public reads (quality trimming at Q25 with fastp, clone calling with MiXCR) and kept in-frame beta chains. Rows are combined by CDR3 protein, so each entry shows the most common genes and DNA. The sample contains a few hundred thousand distinct CDR3 sequences, 10% to 15% of them found a single time. The top ten constitute 2.2% of the sample.

Sequencing used PBMCs, mostly from graft donor cells, obtained 360 days after TCRalphabeta/CD19-depleted stem cell transplant. These receptors were collected from a male patient between 5 and 17 years old who had a stem cell transplant for acute myeloid leukemia, so the T cells may come from the graft donor.

This clonotype was seen more than once but under ten times. V and J are TRBV6-4 and TRBJ1-4; TRBD1 is a possible D gene (6 bases). Trimming stripped 6 bases from V and 0 bases from J, with 29 bases between. The CDR3 extends over 21 amino acids. Germline V CDR1 and CDR2: MRHNA, SNTAGT. In nucleotides, the CDR3 is TGTGCCAGCAGACCTGCCATCGGGGACACCCGGCGAAGAACAACTAATGAAAAACTGTTTTTT. Translation gives CASRPAIGDTRRRTTNEKLFF.

The rearrangement uses TRBV11-2 and TRBJ2-1, with 10 positions matching TRBD2. The germline gives CDR1 SGHAT, CDR2 FQNNGV. There are 19 residues in the CDR3. Unmatched junction bases numbered 22, after V lost 5 bases and J lost 9 bases. DNA of the CDR3: TGTGCCAGCAGCGCACGACAGGCCCGTCTAGCGGGAGTCCCCATTGAGCAGTTCTTC. Protein product: CASSARQARLAGVPIEQFF.

This clonotype was counted ten times or more. The V call is TRBV4-3, the J call TRBJ2-1, with TRBD2 matching 10 bases. The CDR3 covers 17 residues. The ends lost 1 base at V and 7 bases at J; junction bases unmatched: 10. The germline V gene has CDR1 LGHNA and CDR2 YSLEER. CDR3 sequence: CASSQALAGVVGNEQFF. CDR3 coding DNA: TGCGCCAGCAGCCAAGCCCTAGCGGGAGTGGTGGGTAATGAGCAGTTCTTC.

The chain joins TRBV5-1 to TRBJ2-1; tentatively, D is TRBD1 (6 bases). The V end lost 0 bases, the J end lost 2 bases, and 9 bases lay between the germline ends. The CDR3 has 15 amino acids. CDR1 is SGHRS and CDR2 is YFSETQ in the germline V gene. CDR3: CASSLERQAYNEQFF. The DNA of the CDR3 is TGCGCCAGCAGCTTGGAAAGACAGGCCTACAATGAGCAGTTCTTC.

A few counts support this clonotype. This chain links TRBV28 with TRBJ2-7; D is ambiguous. The CDR3 length is 14 residues. CDR1 is MDHEN, CDR2 SYDVKM, per germline. V lost 2 bases and J 1 base, leaving 9 bases between the germline ends. The CDR3 region has the DNA TGTGCCAGCAGTTTACAGGAGAAATCCTACGAGCAGTACTTC. Amino acid sequence: CASSLQEKSYEQYF.

This clonotype appeared many times. The rearrangement joins TRBV7-2 to TRBJ2-1; D is ambiguous. Germline-derived CDR1 and CDR2 are SGHTA and FQGNSA. The length of the CDR3 is 16 residues. Trimming cost V 5 bases and J 1 base, with 15 bases left between them. CDR3 nucleotide sequence: TGTGCCAGCAGCCCTGCCTCGGCTCTATCCTACAATGAGCAGTTCTTC. The encoded protein is CASSPASALSYNEQFF.

CDR3 in DNA: TGCGCCAGCAGCTTGGAAGTAGCCGGGACAGTGAACACTGAAGCTTTCTTT. It codes for CASSLEVAGTVNTEAFF. This chain links TRBV5-1 with TRBJ1-1; TRBD1 matches 7 bases. Germline V gives CDR1 SGHRS, CDR2 YFSETQ. This CDR3 region has 17 residues. J gave up 0 bases and V 0 bases, and 8 bases lay outside the gene matches.

This clonotype was seen a few times. The rearrangement uses TRBV18 and TRBJ2-1, with TRBD2 as a possible D gene (5 bases). Deletions cut 3 bases from V and 0 bases from J, with 15 bases between. The CDR3 covers 17 residues. The germline gives CDR1 KGHSH, CDR2 LQKENI. CDR3: CASSPSNWESSYNEQFF. The CDR3 nucleotides are TGTGCCAGCTCACCTAGTAATTGGGAGAGCTCCTACAATGAGCAGTTCTTC.

The chain joins TRBV30 to TRBJ2-1; the match to TRBD2 covers 10 bases. The CDR3 covers 16 residues. Germline V gene sequence: CDR1 GTSNPN, CDR2 SVGIG (reference sequence). V lost 2 bases to trimming and J lost 2 bases; unmatched junction nucleotides: 6. The CDR3 DNA sequence: TGTGCCTGGAGTTGGCTAGCGGGAGTCCCCTACAATGAGCAGTTCTTC. It encodes CAWSWLAGVPYNEQFF.

V and J are TRBV29-1 and TRBJ2-5, with 7 bases fitting TRBD2. V was clipped by 3 bases and J by 1 base; unmatched bases: 5. Germline CDR1 SQVTM, CDR2 ANQGSEA. CDR3 size: 14 residues. This CDR3 is CSVEGGHPQETQYF. DNA of the CDR3: TGCAGCGTTGAGGGAGGGCATCCCCAAGAGACCCAGTACTTC.

This clonotype was seen ten or more times. The rearrangement uses TRBV18 and TRBJ2-1; 9 bases map to TRBD2. V trimming: 5 bases; J trimming: 8 bases; junction bases outside the gene matches: 10. CDR1 is KGHSH, CDR2 LQKENI, per germline. The CDR3 has 15 amino acids. CDR3 coding DNA: TGTGCCAGCTCATTCCCCGGGTTAGCGGGAGATGAGCAGTTCTTC. It translates to CASSFPGLAGDEQFF.

This clonotype was detected ten times or more. The CDR3 nucleotides read TGTGCCAGCAGCTTCTGGACGGGGGGCCAAGAGACCCAGTACTTC. This gives the protein CASSFWTGGQETQYF. The J gene is TRBJ2-5, the V gene TRBV7-9; 7 positions agree with TRBD2. The junction had 5 bases not matched to a gene; V was cut back by 3 bases and J by 1 base. This CDR3 is built from 15 residues. Germline loops: CDR1 SEHNR, CDR2 FQNEAQ (reference sequence).

This clonotype came up many times. The rearrangement joins TRBV7-2 to TRBJ2-7, with 9 bases matching TRBD2. The CDR3 length is 14 residues. The germline CDR1 and CDR2 sequences are SGHTA and FQGNSA. Germline trimming cut 5 bases from V and 4 bases from J; bases unmatched to any gene: 6. The CDR3 region has the DNA TGTGCCAGCAGCAATAGCGGGAGTCAATACGAGCAGTACTTC. Translated: CASSNSGSQYEQYF.

This clonotype was detected only a few times. V gene TRBV4-3 combines with J gene TRBJ2-1; 10 nucleotides match TRBD2. CDR1 and CDR2 from the germline V gene are LGHNA and YSLEER. The length of the CDR3 is 15 residues. The V gene end was trimmed by 5 bases and the J gene end by 5 bases; junction bases not matched to a gene: 6. The CDR3 spells CASSDGTSENNEQFF. The CDR3 region has the DNA TGCGCCAGCAGCGACGGGACTAGCGAAAACAATGAGCAGTTCTTC.

This clonotype was seen more than once but under ten times. The chain is built from TRBV7-2 and TRBJ2-7, with TRBD2 matching 8 bases. Germline V lookup: CDR1 SGHTA, CDR2 FQGNSA. The V gene end was trimmed by 4 bases and the J gene end by 5 bases; junction bases not matched to a gene: 10. This CDR3 has 15 residues. The chain's CDR3 is CASSSLSGIRHEQYF. The CDR3 coding sequence is TGTGCCAGCAGCTCACTTAGCGGGATTCGCCACGAGCAGTACTTC.

This chain connects TRBV5-1 to TRBJ1-5; possibly TRBD1 for D (5 bases). Trimming shortened V by 4 bases and J by 7 bases, and 12 bases separated the two germline ends. CDR3 length equals 13 residues. Germline V gene data show CDR1 as SGHRS and CDR2 as YFSETQ. In DNA form, the CDR3 reads TGCGCCAGCAGCGGGGACTGGGGGCAGCCCCAGCATTTT. This encodes CASSGDWGQPQHF.

This sequence joins TRBV7-9 and TRBJ2-7; 7 bases line up with TRBD2. This CDR3 has 14 amino acids. V trimming: 5 bases; J trimming: 4 bases; junction bases outside the gene matches: 8. CDR1 and CDR2 from the germline V gene are SEHNR and FQNEAQ (reference sequence). Written as DNA, the CDR3 is TGTGCCAGCAGCACGTGGGAGGGGCAATACGAGCAGTACTTC. Translation gives CASSTWEGQYEQYF.

The J gene is TRBJ1-5, the V gene TRBV5-1; a weak D match, TRBD1 (5 bases). Trimming stripped 0 bases from V and 0 bases from J, with 16 bases between. The CDR3 covers 18 residues. Germline CDR1 SGHRS, CDR2 YFSETQ. The CDR3 DNA follows: TGCGCCAGCAGCTTGGGTCAATGGCAGGACAATAGCAATCAGCCCCAGCATTTT. This sequence encodes CASSLGQWQDNSNQPQHF.

This clonotype has ten or more counts. The V gene is TRBV12-3 or TRBV12-4, the J gene TRBJ2-5, with D possibly TRBD2 on 5 matching bases. Deletions cut 5 bases from V and 2 bases from J, with 12 bases between. This CDR3 has 14 amino acids. CDR3 nucleotide sequence: TGTGCCAGCAGTCTGGACGGACTTCAAGAGACCCAGTACTTC. The encoded protein is CASSLDGLQETQYF.

This clonotype was seen a few times. The rearrangement joins TRBV5-4 to TRBJ1-1; TRBD1 is a possible D gene (5 bases). Germline assignment: CDR1 SGHNT and CDR2 YYREEE (reference sequence). The length of the CDR3 is 14 residues. V lost 4 bases to trimming and J lost 5 bases, with 15 bases between them. CDR3 DNA sequence: TGTGCCAGCAGCCGCCCTGGGACGGCTACTGAAGCTTTCTTT. Amino acid sequence: CASSRPGTATEAFF.

V gene TRBV20-1 combines with J gene TRBJ2-7, with TRBD1 matching over 8 bases. The CDR3 has 12 amino acids. Germline trimming cut 8 bases from V and 6 bases from J; bases unmatched to any gene: 9. Germline V gives CDR1 DFQATT, CDR2 SNEGSKA (reference sequence). CDR3 DNA: TGCAGTCCTTTGGACAGGGCGGGCGAGCAGTACTTC. Protein product: CSPLDRAGEQYF.